The clone carrying this T cell receptor (beta chain) came up many times. The target antigen is unknown. This record belongs to a study of T cells after yellow fever vaccination. Study-level information: Preparation used SMART-Seq v4 Ultra Low Input for the low-cell-number fractions.

CDR1 and CDR2 (germline): SGHAT, FQNNGV. Trimming took off 6 bases at V and 9 bases at J, with 16 bases between the two ends. The CDR3 spans 13 residues. TCRdb recomputed calls from the 5' RACE reads with MiXCR, one row per CDR3 protein. The sample holds about 110,000 distinct CDR3 sequences, around 8.6% seen once. Study-wide findings and caveats: Post-booster reappearance was seen for most primary-vaccination clones (nearly 97% CD4, 88% CD8). Researchers report a weaker secondary response that nonetheless peaked faster, day 5 versus 15. Researchers noted that a small share of clonotypes showed up in both CD4 and CD8 compartments.

This chain uses TRBV11-2 with TRBJ2-3; D possibly corresponds to TRBD1 (8 bases). This sequence originates from a man aged 30-40 years who received the YFV17D yellow fever vaccine. The input for sequencing was CD8+ T cells sorted from PBMCs, taken 45 days after the yellow fever booster vaccination. CDR3 bases: TGTGCCAGCAGTTTACAGGGGGGGGGGACGCAGTATTTT. Its translation is CASSLQGGGTQYF.